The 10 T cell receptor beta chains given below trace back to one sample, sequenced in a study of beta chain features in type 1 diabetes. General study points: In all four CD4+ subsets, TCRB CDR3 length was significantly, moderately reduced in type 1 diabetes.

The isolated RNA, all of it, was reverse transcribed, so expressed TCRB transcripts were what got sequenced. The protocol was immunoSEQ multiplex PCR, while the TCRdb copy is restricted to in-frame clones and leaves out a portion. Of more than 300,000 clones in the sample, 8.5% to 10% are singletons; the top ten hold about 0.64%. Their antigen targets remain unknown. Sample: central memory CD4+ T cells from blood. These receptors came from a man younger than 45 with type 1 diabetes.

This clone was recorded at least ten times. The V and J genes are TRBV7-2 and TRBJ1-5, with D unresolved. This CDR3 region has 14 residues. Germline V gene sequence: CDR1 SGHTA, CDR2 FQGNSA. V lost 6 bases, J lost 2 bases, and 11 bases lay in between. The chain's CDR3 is CASSAVWGNQPQHF. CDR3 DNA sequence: TGTGCCAGCAGTGCGGTGTGGGGCAATCAGCCCCAGCATTTT.

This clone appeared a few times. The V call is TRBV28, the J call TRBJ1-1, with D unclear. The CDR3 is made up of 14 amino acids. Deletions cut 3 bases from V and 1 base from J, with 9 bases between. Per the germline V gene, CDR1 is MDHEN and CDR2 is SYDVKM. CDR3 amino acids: CASSLGRRNTEAFF. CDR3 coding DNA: TGTGCCAGCAGTTTGGGAAGGCGGAACACTGAAGCTTTCTTT.

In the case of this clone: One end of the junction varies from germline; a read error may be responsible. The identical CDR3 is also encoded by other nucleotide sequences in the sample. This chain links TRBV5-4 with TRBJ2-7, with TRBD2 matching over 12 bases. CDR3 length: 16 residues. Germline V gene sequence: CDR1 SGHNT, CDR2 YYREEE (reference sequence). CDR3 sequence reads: CASSQVGLAGSYEQYF. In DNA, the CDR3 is TGCGCCAGCAGCCAAGTAGGACTAGCGGGGTCCTACGAGCAGTACTTC. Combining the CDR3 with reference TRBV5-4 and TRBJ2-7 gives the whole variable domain ETGVTQSPTHLIKTRGQQVTLRCSSQSGHNTVSWYQQALGQGPQFIFQYYREEENGRGNFPPRFSGLQFPNYSSELNVNALELDDSALYLCASSQVGLAGSYEQYFGPGTRLTVT.

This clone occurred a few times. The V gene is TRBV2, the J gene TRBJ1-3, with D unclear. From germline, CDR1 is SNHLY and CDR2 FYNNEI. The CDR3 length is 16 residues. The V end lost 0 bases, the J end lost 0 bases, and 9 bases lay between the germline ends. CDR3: CASSEAGRYSGNTIYF. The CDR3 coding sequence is TGTGCCAGCAGTGAAGCGGGCCGGTACTCTGGAAACACCATATATTTT.

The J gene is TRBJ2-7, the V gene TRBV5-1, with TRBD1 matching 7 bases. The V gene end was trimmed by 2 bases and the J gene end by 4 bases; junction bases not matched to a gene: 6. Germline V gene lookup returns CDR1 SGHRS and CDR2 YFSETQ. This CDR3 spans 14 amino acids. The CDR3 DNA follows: TGCGCCAGCAGCTTCGGGACAGAAAATTACGAGCAGTACTTC. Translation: CASSFGTENYEQYF.

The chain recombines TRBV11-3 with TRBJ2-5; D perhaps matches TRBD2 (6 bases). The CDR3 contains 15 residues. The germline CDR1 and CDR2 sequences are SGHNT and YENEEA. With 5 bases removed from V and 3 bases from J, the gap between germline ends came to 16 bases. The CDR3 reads CASSLAGLKEETQYF. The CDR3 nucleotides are TGTGCCAGCAGCCTGGCGGGGCTTAAGGAAGAGACCCAGTACTTC. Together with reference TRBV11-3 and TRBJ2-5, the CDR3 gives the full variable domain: EAGVVQSPRYKIIEKKQPVAFWCNPISGHNTLYWYLQNLGQGPELLIRYENEEAVDDSQLPKDRFSAERLKGVDSTLKIQPAELGDSAVYLCASSLAGLKEETQYFGPGTRLLVL.

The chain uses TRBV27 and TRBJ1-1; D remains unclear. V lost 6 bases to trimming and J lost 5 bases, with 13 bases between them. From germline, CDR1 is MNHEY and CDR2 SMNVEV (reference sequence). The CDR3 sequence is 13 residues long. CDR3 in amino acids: CASSGRGLTEAFF. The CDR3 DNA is TGTGCCAGCAGCGGACGGGGTCTTACTGAAGCTTTCTTT.

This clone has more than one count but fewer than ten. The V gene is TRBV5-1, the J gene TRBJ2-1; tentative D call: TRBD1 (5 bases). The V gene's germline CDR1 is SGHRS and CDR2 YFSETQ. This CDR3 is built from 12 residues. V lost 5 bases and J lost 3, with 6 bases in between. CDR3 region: CASRDSYNEQFF. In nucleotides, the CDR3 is TGCGCCAGCAGAGACAGCTACAATGAGCAGTTCTTC. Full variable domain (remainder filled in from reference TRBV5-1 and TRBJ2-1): KAGVTQTPRYLIKTRGQQVTLSCSPISGHRSVSWYQQTPGQGLQFLFEYFSETQRNKGNFPGRFSGRQFSNSRSEMNVSTLELGDSALYLCASRDSYNEQFFGPGTRLTVL.

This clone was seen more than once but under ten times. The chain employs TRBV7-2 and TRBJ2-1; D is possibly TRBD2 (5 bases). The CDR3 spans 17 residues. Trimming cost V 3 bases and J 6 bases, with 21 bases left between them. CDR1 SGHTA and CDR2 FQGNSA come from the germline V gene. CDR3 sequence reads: CASSLGPMVRAGNEQFF. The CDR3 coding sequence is TGTGCCAGCAGCTTGGGCCCCATGGTCCGGGCGGGCAATGAGCAGTTCTTC.

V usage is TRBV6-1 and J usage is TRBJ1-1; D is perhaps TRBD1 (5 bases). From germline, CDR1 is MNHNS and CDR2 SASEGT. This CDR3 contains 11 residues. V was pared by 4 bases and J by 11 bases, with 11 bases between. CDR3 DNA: TGTGCCAGCAGTGGGACAAAGGACGCTTTCTTT. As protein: CASSGTKDAFF.